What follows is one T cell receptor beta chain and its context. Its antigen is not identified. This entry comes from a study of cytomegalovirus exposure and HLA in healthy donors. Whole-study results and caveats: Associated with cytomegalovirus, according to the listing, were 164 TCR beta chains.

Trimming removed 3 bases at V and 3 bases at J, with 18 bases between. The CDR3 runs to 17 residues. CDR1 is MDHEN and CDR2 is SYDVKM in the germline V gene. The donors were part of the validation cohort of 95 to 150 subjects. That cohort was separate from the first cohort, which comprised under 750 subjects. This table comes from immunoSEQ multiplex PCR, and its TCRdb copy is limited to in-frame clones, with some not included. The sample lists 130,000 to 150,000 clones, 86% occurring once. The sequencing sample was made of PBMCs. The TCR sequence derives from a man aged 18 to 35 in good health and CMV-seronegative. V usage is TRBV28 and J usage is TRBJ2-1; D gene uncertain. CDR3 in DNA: TGTGCCAGCAGTTTCCCTATGAACGAGAGATTCTACAATGAGCAGTTCTTC. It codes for CASSFPMNERFYNEQFF.